This entry features one TCR beta chain sequence. Its specificity is not known. The germline CDR1 and CDR2 sequences are SQVTM and ANQGSEA. V dropped 4 bases and J dropped 13; count of bases not matched to a gene: 12. There are 13 residues in the CDR3. The second PCR ran roughly 6 to 12 cycles with a sample-barcoded 5' primer and J-beta primers. Template switching added a 12-random-nucleotide identifier to every cDNA molecule. Using its own MiXCR run on the 5' RACE reads, TCRdb lists one record per CDR3 protein. This table has 1.5 million to 2 million distinct CDR3 sequences, around 35% appearing once. The data stem from a study of blood T cells in healthy people across ages. Whole-study findings and limits: Diversity estimates from one million T cells were considered underestimates.

The chain carries TRBV29-1 and TRBJ2-5, with 10 bases identical to TRBD2. Sequenced sample: blood. This TCR was recovered from a woman in her thirties in good health. DNA of the CDR3: TGCAGCGTTGTAGGTAGCGGGGGGCTGAGTCGGTACTTC. Its translation is CSVVGSGGLSRYF.